The 20 T cell receptor beta chains below were found in one sample sequenced in a study of metastatic and nonmetastatic thyroid tumors. MiXCR reprocessed the PCR reads for TCRdb. The table lists under 100,000 clones, over 8.5% of them singletons, with approximately 10% in the top ten. All patients reached thyroid surgery having received no treatment beforehand. Sample: blood. The source is a female donor with papillary thyroid cancer or a benign thyroid nodule (not recorded which). Some clones in this sample may be carry-over from other donors' samples.

In its sample, this clone was seen a few times. This may arise from a read error, as a much more abundant clone is one base away. CDR3 protein: CSEGYSNQPQHF. Written as DNA, the CDR3 is TGCAGCGAAGGGTATAGCAATCAGCCCCAGCATTTT. J is TRBJ1-5 and V is TRBV29-1; D unclear. The germline V and J ends were trimmed by 7 bases and 0 bases, with 7 bases remaining between them. The V gene's germline CDR1 is SQVTM and CDR2 ANQGSEA. This CDR3 has 12 amino acids.

This clone was counted at least ten times. The chain combines TRBV7-2 with TRBJ1-5; the D gene is possibly TRBD1 (6 bases). The tail of the sequence fits TRBJ2-3 better, so the J call may be wrong. The CDR3 has 15 amino acids. Germline-derived CDR1 and CDR2 are SGHTA and FQGNSA. In nucleotides, the CDR3 is TGTGCCAGCAGTACCGGGACAAGAGTTGGTCAGCCCCAGTATTTT. Encoded protein: CASSTGTRVGQPQYF.

This clone was observed at least ten times. V usage is TRBV6-5 and J usage is TRBJ2-6; possibly TRBD2 for D (5 bases). Germline CDR1 MNHEY, CDR2 SVGAGI. The CDR3 sequence is 16 residues long. V lost 0 bases and J 0 bases, leaving 6 bases between the germline ends. The CDR3 sequence: CASSYSAGSGANVLTF. Written as DNA, the CDR3 is TGTGCCAGCAGTTACTCGGCGGGCTCTGGGGCCAACGTCCTGACTTTC.

This clone was picked up a small number of times. This chain links TRBV6-1 with TRBJ1-5; 7 bases fit TRBD1. The germline CDR1 and CDR2 sequences are MNHNS and SASEGT. CDR3 length: 13 residues. J gave up 10 bases and V 6 bases, and 9 bases lay outside the gene matches. Here the CDR3 DNA reads TGTGCCAGCAGAGACAGGGCTATGGGACCCCAGCATTTT. Its translation: CASRDRAMGPQHF.

This clone was observed a few times. A read error is possible here, since a much larger clone lies one base away. The sample carries other DNA sequences with the same CDR3. The chain combines TRBV29-1 with TRBJ1-6; maybe TRBD1 (5 bases). Germline V CDR1 and CDR2: SQVTM, ANQGSEA. The CDR3 sequence is 14 residues long. In nucleotides, the CDR3 is TGCAGCGCGAGGGGCAACTCCTATAATTCACCCCTCCACTTC. This sequence encodes CSARGNSYNSPLHF.

This clone was recorded many times. This chain connects TRBV2 to TRBJ2-1, with 14 bases matching TRBD2. Unmatched junction bases numbered 4, after V lost 6 bases and J lost 6 bases. The CDR3 extends over 15 amino acids. Germline CDR1 SNHLY, CDR2 FYNNEI. The CDR3 loop reads CASSGLAGGTNEQFF. For the CDR3, the DNA is TGTGCCAGCAGCGGACTAGCGGGGGGTACCAATGAGCAGTTCTTC.

The chain combines TRBV29-1 with TRBJ2-7, with 7 bases identical to TRBD1. The germline gives CDR1 SQVTM, CDR2 ANQGSEA. The CDR3 is 13 residues long. The J segment lost 5 bases and the V segment lost 3 bases, leaving 7 bases of the junction unmatched. The CDR3 is CSVDTTGDDEQYF. The CDR3 DNA follows: TGCAGCGTTGATACTACAGGGGATGACGAGCAGTACTTC.

This clone was picked up many times. The chain links TRBV2 to TRBJ1-1; D ambiguous. The CDR3 runs to 14 residues. With 3 bases removed from V and 4 bases from J, the gap between germline ends came to 12 bases. Germline CDR1 reads SNHLY; CDR2 reads FYNNEI. CDR3 coding DNA: TGTGCCAGCAGTGACGCTGGATCGGGCACTGAAGCTTTCTTT. Translated, it gives CASSDAGSGTEAFF.

This clone has ten or more counts. This chain connects TRBV13 to TRBJ2-1; the match to TRBD2 covers 14 bases. Germline V lookup: CDR1 PRHDT, CDR2 FYEKMQ (reference sequence). Trimming removed 4 bases from V and 5 bases from J; junction bases left unmatched: 7. The CDR3 consists of 17 residues. The CDR3 region is CASSSPGLAGADNEQFF. CDR3 sequence (DNA): TGTGCCAGCAGCTCCCCGGGACTAGCGGGGGCTGACAATGAGCAGTTCTTC.

This clone has more than one count but fewer than ten. The CDR3 spells CASSQAKTGGEETQYF. The DNA for the CDR3 is TGTGCCAGCAGCCAAGCCAAAACAGGGGGTGAAGAGACCCAGTACTTC. The chain joins TRBV3-1 to TRBJ2-5; TRBD1 matches 8 bases. The germline CDR1 and CDR2 sequences are LGHDT and YNNKEL (reference sequence). V shed 1 base, J shed 3 bases, and the junction held 7 bases outside the gene matches. The CDR3 is 16 amino acids.

This clone was seen repeatedly, ten times or more. The chain carries TRBV20-1 and TRBJ1-2; D may be TRBD1 (6 bases). Germline CDR1 and CDR2: DFQATT and SNEGSKA (reference sequence). Between the trimmed V and J ends, which lost 3 bases and 4 bases, there was a span of 15 bases. CDR3 length: 14 residues. The CDR3 loop reads CSASTTGSGYGYTF. CDR3 bases: TGCAGTGCTAGTACAACAGGGTCGGGCTATGGCTACACCTTC.

This clone was seen at least ten times. This chain links TRBV19 with TRBJ2-7; 9 positions agree with TRBD1. The CDR3 loop spans 14 amino acids. The trim removed 5 bases at V and 0 bases at J, leaving 2 bases unmatched. Germline-derived CDR1 and CDR2 are LNHDA and SQIVND (reference sequence). The CDR3 bases are TGTGCCAGTAGTGGGACAGGGTACTCCTACGAGCAGTACTTC. Translation gives CASSGTGYSYEQYF.

This clone was seen ten or more times. The rearrangement joins TRBV6-4 to TRBJ2-1; 9 nucleotides match TRBD2. Germline V gene sequence: CDR1 MRHNA, CDR2 SNTAGT. The CDR3 totals 15 residues. V was clipped by 2 bases and J by 5 bases; unmatched bases: 4. DNA for the CDR3: TGTGCCAGCAGTGACATAGCGGGGGCCCACAATGAGCAGTTCTTC. This translates into CASSDIAGAHNEQFF.

This clone was recorded many times. The J gene is TRBJ2-3, the V gene TRBV2; 8 bases line up with TRBD1. Germline-derived CDR1 and CDR2 are SNHLY and FYNNEI. V trimming: 8 bases; J trimming: 4 bases; junction bases outside the gene matches: 17. The CDR3 is 17 amino acids. The CDR3 nucleotides are TGTGCCAGCGTCGGACAGGGTCAGCGAGGGGTTGCAGATACGCAGTATTTT. This translates into CASVGQGQRGVADTQYF.

In this sample, this clone turned up many times. The chain employs TRBV14 and TRBJ1-1; D ambiguous. The germline V gene has CDR1 SGHDN and CDR2 FVKESK. The CDR3 sequence is 12 residues long. V was cut by 6 bases and J by 5 bases, with 10 bases left in between. The CDR3 protein is CASSYTRTEAFF. DNA of the CDR3: TGTGCCAGCAGTTATACTCGGACTGAAGCTTTCTTT.

This clone was seen repeatedly, ten times or more. The chain links TRBV28 to TRBJ2-1, with D maybe TRBD1 (6 bases). CDR1 and CDR2 from the germline V gene are MDHEN and SYDVKM. The V and J ends lost 6 bases and 8 bases respectively, with 20 bases between them. CDR3 length: 15 amino acids. The CDR3 here is CASSRIDRFGDEQFF. CDR3 coding DNA: TGTGCCAGCAGCCGGATAGACAGGTTTGGGGATGAGCAGTTCTTC.

At least ten counts were recorded for this clone. This chain joins TRBV28 and TRBJ1-4, with D possibly matching TRBD1 (6 bases). V lost 6 bases to trimming and J lost 8 bases, with 16 bases between them. In germline, CDR1 is MDHEN, CDR2 SYDVKM. The CDR3 extends over 14 amino acids. CDR3 DNA sequence: TGTGCCAGCAGCCGGGACAAGGCTAGGGAAAAACTGTTTTTT. Protein product: CASSRDKAREKLFF.

This clone turned up a few times. The V gene is TRBV2, the J gene TRBJ2-2, with 7 bases matching TRBD1. Trimming cost V 6 bases and J 2 bases; bases outside gene matches: 6. Per the germline V gene, CDR1 is SNHLY and CDR2 is FYNNEI. This CDR3 comprises 15 residues. The CDR3 spells CASRGDSANTGELFF. CDR3 DNA: TGTGCCAGCAGAGGGGACAGCGCTAACACCGGGGAGCTGTTTTTT. The complete variable domain, with remaining parts taken from reference TRBV2 and TRBJ2-2, reads EPEVTQTPSHQVTQMGQEVILRCVPISNHLYFYWYRQILGQKVEFLVSFYNNEISEKSEIFDDQFSVERPDGSNFTLKIRSTKLEDSAMYFCASRGDSANTGELFFGEGSRLTVL.

The chain joins TRBV13 to TRBJ1-1; D is ambiguous. Trimming stripped 5 bases from V and 6 bases from J, with 13 bases between. The germline V gene encodes CDR1 PRHDT and CDR2 FYEKMQ (reference sequence). The CDR3 covers 13 residues. CDR3 bases: TGTGCCAGCAGCCCGGCCCCAGCCGCTGAAGCTTTCTTT. It translates to CASSPAPAAEAFF.

Points on this clone: A much larger clone lies a single base off, so this may be a read error. The CDR3 coding sequence is TGTGCCAGCAGTTTAGTAGACAGGGGGCACAATGAGCAGCTCTTC. This translates into CASSLVDRGHNEQLF. This chain uses TRBV28 with TRBJ2-1; TRBD1 matches at 10 bases. This CDR3 is built from 15 residues. Germline CDR1 MDHEN, CDR2 SYDVKM.